The 31 T cell receptor beta chains below come from one sample, sequenced in a study of T cells in Graves' hyperthyroidism and ophthalmopathy. RNA transcripts served as the template for amplifying TCR beta CDR3 regions. In the first-round RT-PCR of the TCR CDR3, the HTBI primer set was used. TCRdb ran MiXCR on the multiplex PCR reads and lists one entry per CDR3 protein. Among 600,000 to 650,000 distinct CDR3 sequences listed, about a fifth were seen once. Source material: blood. These receptors all come from a man under 40 with Graves' ophthalmopathy.

V is TRBV12-5 and J is TRBJ2-1; 7 bases match TRBD2. With V trimmed by 2 bases and J by 9 bases, 19 bases remained unmatched. Germline CDR1 LGHNT, CDR2 FRNRAP. CDR3 size: 18 residues. The CDR3 bases are TGTGCTAGTGGTTTGCCGCGGGCGGGAGCATATAAGTTGAGTGAGCAGTTCTTC. Residues: CASGLPRAGAYKLSEQFF.

There are a few counts of this clonotype. The chain links TRBV28 to TRBJ2-1; TRBD2 is a possible D gene (5 bases). Germline lookup yields CDR1 MDHEN and CDR2 SYDVKM. V dropped 3 bases and J dropped 4 bases, with 13 bases sitting between them. The length of the CDR3 is 15 residues. CDR3 protein: CASSLEEGWYNEQFF. DNA of the CDR3: TGTGCCAGCAGTTTGGAGGAAGGCTGGTACAATGAGCAGTTCTTC.

This clonotype came up many times. The rearrangement joins TRBV27 to TRBJ2-5, with TRBD1 identical over 10 bases. Trimming at V came to 5 bases and at J to 4 bases, leaving 7 bases not matched to a gene. The CDR3 is made up of 15 amino acids. Per germline, CDR1 MNHEY and CDR2 SMNVEV (reference sequence). The chain's CDR3 is CASSPEDRGGETQYF. For the CDR3, the DNA is TGTGCCAGCAGTCCCGAGGACAGGGGGGGAGAGACCCAGTACTTC.

V usage is TRBV10-3 and J usage is TRBJ2-2; D call uncertain. The CDR3 sequence is 14 residues long. CDR1 ENHRY and CDR2 SYGVKD come from the germline V gene. The V gene lost 5 bases and the J gene lost 0 bases, with 7 bases spanning the gap. The CDR3 here is CAISKGANTGELFF. CDR3 coding DNA: TGTGCCATCAGTAAAGGAGCGAACACCGGGGAGCTGTTTTTT.

This clonotype occurred many times. The CDR3 DNA reads as TGCAGTGCTATCCGGGGTAATCAGCCCCAGCATTTT. This sequence encodes CSAIRGNQPQHF. The V and J genes are TRBV20-1 and TRBJ1-5; the D is unclear. This CDR3 region has 12 residues. Trimming left V 4 bases short and J 4 bases short, with 8 bases between. Germline V lookup: CDR1 DFQATT, CDR2 SNEGSKA (reference sequence).

The chain's CDR3 is CSAREGYTEAFF. In nucleotides, the CDR3 is TGCAGTGCTAGAGAGGGATACACTGAAGCTTTCTTT. This sequence joins TRBV20-1 and TRBJ1-1; D is unresolved. The CDR3 has 12 amino acids. Trimming took off 0 bases at V and 3 bases at J, with 5 bases between the two ends. Germline V gives CDR1 DFQATT, CDR2 SNEGSKA (reference sequence).

This clonotype came up a few times. J is TRBJ1-5 and V is TRBV28; possibly TRBD1 for D (6 bases). This CDR3 has 17 residues. Trimming left V 1 base short and J 1 base short, with 14 bases between. Germline CDR1 MDHEN, CDR2 SYDVKM. The CDR3 nucleotides are TGTGCCAGCAGTTTATCCCGCAGGGGAGAGAGCAATCAGCCCCAGCATTTT. It codes for CASSLSRRGESNQPQHF.

This clonotype appeared a few times. The V and J genes are TRBV15 and TRBJ2-1; 12 nucleotides match TRBD2. J gave up 8 bases and V 0 bases, and 5 bases lay outside the gene matches. This CDR3 comprises 16 residues. Germline V gene lookup returns CDR1 LNHNV and CDR2 YYDKDF (reference sequence). CDR3 loop: CATSRDRTSGTYEQFF. CDR3 in DNA: TGTGCCACCAGCAGAGATAGGACTAGCGGGACGTATGAGCAGTTCTTC. Using reference TRBV15 and TRBJ2-1 for the parts outside the CDR3, the full variable domain is DAMVIQNPRYQVTQFGKPVTLSCSQTLNHNVMYWYQQKSSQAPKLLFHYYDKDFNNEADTPDNFQSRRPNTSFCFLDIRSPGLGDTAMYLCATSRDRTSGTYEQFFGPGTRLTVL.

This clonotype was picked up many times. This CDR3 reads CASSSGQIQETQYF. In nucleotides, the CDR3 is TGTGCCAGCAGTTCCGGACAGATCCAAGAGACCCAGTACTTC. J is TRBJ2-5 and V is TRBV28; a possible D gene is TRBD1 (6 bases). Germline CDR1 is MDHEN and CDR2 is SYDVKM. There are 14 residues in the CDR3. Trimming cost V 4 bases and J 1 base, with 10 bases left between them.

This chain joins TRBV28 and TRBJ2-7; 11 bases are shared with TRBD2. Losses at the gene ends were 8 bases for V and 2 bases for J; bases not matched to a gene: 5. CDR1 and CDR2 from the germline V gene are MDHEN and SYDVKM. CDR3 length: 14 amino acids. For the CDR3, the DNA is TGTGCCAGCGGGACTAGCGGCCAAACCTACGAGCAGTACTTC. Translated, it gives CASGTSGQTYEQYF.

The CDR3 nucleotides are TGCAGTGCAAGACAGGGCCCTGAAGCTTTCTTT. It yields the protein CSARQGPEAFF. This sequence joins TRBV20-1 and TRBJ1-1; 7 bases match TRBD1. The CDR3 is 11 residues long. V lost 6 bases to trimming and J lost 6 bases; unmatched junction nucleotides: 4. The germline gives CDR1 DFQATT, CDR2 SNEGSKA (reference sequence).

The V call is TRBV14, the J call TRBJ1-6, with D possibly matching TRBD1 (5 bases). This CDR3 contains 16 residues. The V end was cut by 3 bases, the J end by 3 bases, with 12 bases between. CDR1 is SGHDN and CDR2 is FVKESK in the germline V gene. In DNA, the CDR3 is TGTGCCAGCAGCCACGGAGGGGCCTACTATAATTCACCCCTCCACTTT. It translates to CASSHGGAYYNSPLHF.

This clonotype has just a few counts. V and J are TRBV27 and TRBJ1-2; D unclear. The germline V and J ends were trimmed by 4 bases and 0 bases, with 12 bases remaining between them. The CDR3 covers 15 residues. Per germline, CDR1 MNHEY and CDR2 SMNVEV (reference sequence). The CDR3 protein is CASSSKGGSNYGYTF. CDR3 coding DNA: TGTGCCAGCAGTTCAAAGGGCGGGTCTAACTATGGCTACACCTTC.

The chain links TRBV5-1 to TRBJ2-7; unclear D gene. Trimming removed 6 bases at V and 3 bases at J, with 19 bases between. The CDR3 spans 15 residues. CDR1 is SGHRS, CDR2 YFSETQ, per germline. The CDR3 reads CASTSSSSPFYEQYF. In DNA, the CDR3 is TGCGCCAGCACCTCCTCGAGTTCCCCCTTCTACGAGCAGTACTTC.

This clonotype was counted a few times. This could be a read error, since a much larger clone is one nucleotide away. V gene TRBV30 combines with J gene TRBJ1-4; weak D call: TRBD1 (5 bases). In germline, CDR1 is GTSNPN, CDR2 SVGIG (reference sequence). V lost 1 base, J lost 10 bases, and 7 bases lay in between. The CDR3 runs 11 residues. The CDR3 sequence is CAWSGGGKLFF. The CDR3 coding sequence is TGTGCCTGGAGTGGGGGGGGAAAACTGTTTTTT.

A few counts support this clonotype. CDR3 loop: CAISEYQTANTEAFF. Written as DNA, the CDR3 is TGTGCCATCAGTGAGTACCAGACAGCTAACACTGAAGCTTTCTTT. The rearrangement joins TRBV10-3 to TRBJ1-1, with TRBD1 as a possible D gene (5 bases). The CDR3 has 15 residues. The germline gives CDR1 ENHRY, CDR2 SYGVKD. The germline V and J ends were trimmed by 1 base and 2 bases, with 11 bases remaining between them.

With regard to this clonotype: Sequence at one end of the junction differs from germline and may be a read error. V and J are TRBV7-9 and TRBJ2-2; perhaps TRBD2 as D (5 bases). The CDR3 is 12 residues long. Germline lookup yields CDR1 SEHNR and CDR2 FQNEAQ (reference sequence). The CDR3 sequence is CASSPYVWELLF. The CDR3, as DNA: TGTGCCAGCAGCCCCTATGTCTGGGAGCTGCTTTTT.

CDR3 DNA sequence: TGTGCCAGCAGTGAGTTCCGGGGGGGAACAGATACGCAGTATTTT. Protein product: CASSEFRGGTDTQYF. This rearrangement joins TRBV6-1 to TRBJ2-3; TRBD2 matches 8 bases. The germline gives CDR1 MNHNS, CDR2 SASEGT. CDR3 length: 15 residues. V was clipped by 3 bases and J by 3 bases; unmatched bases: 5.

There are many counts of this clonotype. The chain combines TRBV24-1 with TRBJ1-1; D is possibly TRBD1 (5 bases). V lost 0 bases and J lost 0, with 19 bases in between. The CDR3 sequence is 19 residues long. Germline V lookup: CDR1 KGHDR, CDR2 SFDVKD. CDR3 nucleotides: TGTGCCACCAGTGATTTGCGTTGCAGGGAAGGACTCATGAACACTGAAGCTTTCTTT. This codes for CATSDLRCREGLMNTEAFF.

At least ten counts were recorded for this clonotype. The V call is TRBV13, the J call TRBJ2-5; D is perhaps TRBD2 (6 bases). The germline V and J ends were trimmed by 4 bases and 0 bases, with 12 bases remaining between them. The CDR3 contains 15 residues. The V gene's germline CDR1 is PRHDT and CDR2 FYEKMQ (reference sequence). CDR3 coding DNA: TGTGCCAGCAGCTCCACGGGGGAGGACCAAGAGACCCAGTACTTC. Amino acid sequence: CASSSTGEDQETQYF.

In its sample, this clonotype was seen a few times. The gene calls are TRBV20-1 and TRBJ2-7; 10 bases fit TRBD2. V trimming: 0 bases; J trimming: 3 bases; junction bases outside the gene matches: 5. Germline V gene sequence: CDR1 DFQATT, CDR2 SNEGSKA (reference sequence). The CDR3 sequence is 15 residues long. The chain's CDR3 is CSARDPSSGSYEQYF. CDR3 nucleotide sequence: TGCAGTGCTAGAGATCCGTCTAGCGGGAGCTACGAGCAGTACTTC.

Remarks on this clonotype: A read error is possible here, since a much larger clone lies one base away. V gene TRBV28 combines with J gene TRBJ1-5; 7 bases are shared with TRBD1. Germline lookup yields CDR1 MDHEN and CDR2 SYDVKM. This CDR3 region has 13 residues. V dropped 7 bases and J dropped 5; count of bases not matched to a gene: 5. CDR3 region: CASNWGTDQPQHF. Here the CDR3 DNA reads TGTGCCAGCAACTGGGGGACAGATCAGCCCCAGCATTTT.

The chain links TRBV3-1 to TRBJ2-5, with 12 nucleotides matching TRBD2. CDR3 length equals 21 residues. The trim removed 0 bases at V and 1 base at J, leaving 15 bases unmatched. The germline CDR1 and CDR2 sequences are LGHDT and YNNKEL (reference sequence). The CDR3 loop is CASSQEQGLELAGGLQETQYF. CDR3 in DNA: TGTGCCAGCAGCCAAGAACAGGGATTGGAACTAGCGGGAGGACTCCAAGAGACCCAGTACTTC.

In regard to this clonotype: Just one base apart from a much larger clone, this may be a read error. The genes are TRBV12-5 and TRBJ2-1, with 9 bases lining up with TRBD2. The CDR3 is 16 amino acids. The germline V gene has CDR1 LGHNT and CDR2 FRNRAP. CDR3 sequence: CASGLWREGPPNGQFF. DNA for the CDR3: TGTGCTAGTGGTTTGTGGCGGGAGGGACCCCCCAATGGGCAGTTCTTC.

This clonotype came up many times. The chain joins TRBV7-3 to TRBJ2-7, with D possibly TRBD2 on 5 matching bases. V lost 5 bases and J 2 bases, leaving 16 bases between the germline ends. The CDR3 is made up of 15 amino acids. In germline, CDR1 is SGHTA, CDR2 FQGTGA. The DNA for the CDR3 is TGTGCCAGCAGCCGGGGATCGGGGAGTCCCTACGAGCAGTACTTC. Its protein is CASSRGSGSPYEQYF.

The DNA of the CDR3 is TGTGCCAGCAGTTTACTAGCGGGGACCTCCTACGAGCAGTACTTC. Translating it yields CASSLLAGTSYEQYF. The chain combines TRBV6-1 with TRBJ2-7; 10 positions match TRBD2. Germline V gene lookup returns CDR1 MNHNS and CDR2 SASEGT. The CDR3 spans 15 residues. Trimming removed 5 bases from V and 0 bases from J; junction bases left unmatched: 4.

In its sample, this clonotype was seen a few times. The genes are TRBV7-3 and TRBJ2-3; 7 nucleotides match TRBD1. The ends lost 4 bases at V and 0 bases at J; junction bases unmatched: 4. The germline V gene has CDR1 SGHTA and CDR2 FQGTGA. The CDR3 spans 15 residues. The CDR3 sequence is CASSSTGSSTDTQYF. CDR3 DNA sequence: TGTGCCAGCAGCTCGACAGGGTCAAGCACAGATACGCAGTATTTT.

Ten or more counts support this clonotype. A junction boundary mismatches the germline segment, possibly from a read error. The chain joins TRBV7-7 to TRBJ2-5; 7 nucleotides line up with TRBD1. This CDR3 comprises 14 residues. The germline gives CDR1 SSHAT, CDR2 FNYEAQ (reference sequence). The CDR3 is CASSPTGDQETQYF. The CDR3 bases are TGTGCTAGCAGTCCTACAGGGGACCAAGAGACCCAGTACTTC.

V usage is TRBV7-2 and J usage is TRBJ1-1; D gene uncertain. The CDR3 runs to 13 residues. V gave up 1 base and J gave up 7 bases, with 10 bases separating them. Germline V lookup: CDR1 SGHTA, CDR2 FQGNSA. This CDR3 is CASSLELAGEAFF. As DNA, the CDR3 is TGTGCCAGCAGCTTAGAGTTGGCCGGTGAAGCTTTCTTT.

The chain is built from TRBV6-2 or TRBV6-3 and TRBJ2-7, with D possibly TRBD1 on 6 matching bases. V was clipped by 6 bases and J by 6 bases, with 12 bases between them. Germline V gene sequence: CDR1 MNHEY, CDR2 SVGEGT. The CDR3 length is 12 residues. The CDR3: CASSTTGFEQYF. The CDR3 nucleotides read TGTGCCAGCAGCACAACAGGGTTCGAGCAGTACTTC.

This clonotype was counted many times. The V and J genes are TRBV11-2 and TRBJ2-7, with D possibly being TRBD2 (5 bases). V gave up 0 bases and J gave up 6 bases, with 9 bases separating them. CDR3 size: 13 residues. CDR1 and CDR2 from the germline V gene are SGHAT and FQNNGV. The DNA of the CDR3 is TGTGCCAGCAGCTTAGATCCACGGGGCGAGCAGTACTTC. Protein sequence: CASSLDPRGEQYF.